Listed below are T cell receptor beta chains from one sample, sequenced in a study of Ad26.COV2.S vaccination and SARS-CoV-2 variants. Some clones are missing from TCRdb's copy, which holds only in-frame ones; the method was immunoSEQ multiplex PCR. This repertoire shows some 500,000 clones, about 88% found once; its top ten account for around 2.6%. The sample consisted of peripheral blood, taken in a trial of Ad26.COV2.S vaccine versus placebo. Receptors were obtained from a person between 18 and 65 years old who received the Ad26.COV2.S COVID-19 vaccine or a placebo. Each CDR3 is given with its conserved first and last residue. The D gene is left open where the match is weak.

CDR3 protein	CDR3 DNA	D gene	V gene	J gene
CASSYPKAVTLTPGLAGDEQFF	TGTGCCAGCAGTTACCCTAAGGCAGTTACCCTCACCCCGGGACTAGCGGGAGATGAGCAGTTCTTC	TRBD2	TRBV6-7	TRBJ2-1
CASSQDWLAGIYNEQFF	TGCGCCAGCAGCCAAGATTGGCTAGCGGGGATATACAATGAGCAGTTCTTC	TRBD2	TRBV4-1	TRBJ2-1
CASSYSGPQHF	TGTGCCAGCAGCTATTCTGGGCCCCAGCATTTT	NA	TRBV5-8	TRBJ1-5
CASRPGTLTGELFF	TGTGCCAGCCGCCCGGGGACGTTAACCGGGGAGCTGTTTTTT	NA	TRBV28	TRBJ2-2
CASSLVLVDTGELFF	TGTGCCAGCAGCTTAGTTCTAGTTGACACCGGGGAGCTGTTTTTT	NA	TRBV7-8	TRBJ2-2
CASSLSTDTQYF	TGTGCCAGCAGCTTGAGCACAGATACGCAGTATTTT	NA	TRBV5-5	TRBJ2-3
CASTRAGGQGYTF	TGTGCCAGCACTAGAGCGGGGGGCCAAGGCTACACCTTC	NA	TRBV6-5	TRBJ1-2
CASSFGRGGNYGYTF	TGTGCCAGCAGTTTCGGCAGGGGTGGGAACTATGGCTACACCTTC	NA	TRBV28	TRBJ1-2
CASRMGYGYTF	TGTGCCAGTAGGATGGGCTATGGCTACACCTTC	NA	TRBV11-2	TRBJ1-2
CASTPTAGETGELFF	TGTGCCAGCACCCCTACGGCGGGGGAGACCGGGGAGCTGTTTTTT	TRBD2	TRBV7-8	TRBJ2-2